These T cell receptor gamma chains were read from a single sample in a study of gamma-delta T cells after stem cell transplantation. TCRdb ran CATT on the RT-PCR reads. The sample carries about 1,800 gamma-chain clones, approximately 3.5% recorded once. Sequences were obtained from gamma-delta T cells. These receptor sequences come from a human donor. It is not recorded whose cells these are; they may come from a transplant donor. CDR3s include the opening cysteine and the closing phenylalanine or tryptophan. Size tells how often a clone was seen (once, few, many) or the class of an expanded clone, and some rows leave it out.

DNA: TGTGCCTTGTGGGATCTGGGGTTGGGCAAAAAAATCAAGGTATTT
CDR3: CALWDLGLGKKIKVF
size: medium-sized
V: TRGV9
J: TRGJP
length: 15

DNA: TGTGCCTTGTGGGAGGTGAAGTTGGGCAAAAAAATCAAGGTATTT
CDR3: CALWEVKLGKKIKVF
size: large
V: TRGV9
J: TRGJP
length: 15

DNA: TGTGCCTTGTGGGAGGTGCGGATTGGGGAGTTGGGCAAAAAAATCAAGGTATTT
CDR3: CALWEVRIGELGKKIKVF
size: medium-sized
V: TRGV9
J: TRGJP
length: 18

DNA: TGTGCCTTGTGGGAGGTGCTAGTCGGGTTGGGCAAAAAAATCAAGGTATTT
CDR3: CALWEVLVGLGKKIKVF
size: medium-sized
V: TRGV9
J: TRGJP
length: 17

DNA: TGTGCCTTGTGGGAGGTGAGATTGGAGTTGGGCAAAAAAATCAAGGTATTT
CDR3: CALWEVRLELGKKIKVF
size: medium-sized
V: TRGV9
J: TRGJP
length: 17

DNA: TGTGCCTTGTGGGTGGGCAAAAAAATCAAGGTATTT
CDR3: CALWVGKKIKVF
size: medium-sized
V: TRGV9
J: TRGJP
length: 12

DNA: TGTGCCTTGTGGGAGGTGCAGTCTATGGAGTTGGGCAAAAAAATCAAGGTATTT
CDR3: CALWEVQSMELGKKIKVF
size: few
V: TRGV9
J: TRGJP
length: 18

DNA: TGTGCCTTGTGGGAGGTGCCCGAGTTGGGCAAAAAAATCAAGGTATTT
CDR3: CALWEVPELGKKIKVF
size: medium-sized
V: TRGV9
J: TRGJP
length: 16

DNA: TGTGCCACCTGGGAAGATTATAAGAAACTCTTT
CDR3: CATWEDYKKLF
size: medium-sized
V: TRGV4
J: TRGJ1/TRGJ2
length: 11

DNA: TGTGCCTTGTGGGAGTTTGCAGAGTTGGGCAAAAAAATCAAGGTATTT
CDR3: CALWEFAELGKKIKVF
size: medium-sized
V: TRGV9
J: TRGJP
length: 16

DNA: TGTGCCACCTGGGGCCCCCGGGGGGGTAGTGATTGGATCAAGACGTTT
CDR3: CATWGPRGGSDWIKTF
size: medium-sized
V: TRGV2
J: TRGJP2
length: 16

DNA: TGTGCCTTGTGGGTGATGGCCCAAGAGTTGGGCAAAAAAATCAAGGTATTT
CDR3: CALWVMAQELGKKIKVF
size: medium-sized
V: TRGV9
J: TRGJP
length: 17

DNA: TGTGCCTTGTGGGAGGCCCGAATAGAGTTGGGCAAAAAAATCAAGGTATTT
CDR3: CALWEARIELGKKIKVF
size: medium-sized
V: TRGV9
J: TRGJP
length: 17

DNA: TGTGCCTTGTGGGAGGTGTTACTAGAGTTGGGCAAAAAAATCAAGGTATTT
CDR3: CALWEVLLELGKKIKVF
size: medium-sized
V: TRGV9
J: TRGJP
length: 17

DNA: TGTGCCTTGTGGGAGTTCGCTCTAGAGTTGGGCAAAAAAATCAAGGTATTT
CDR3: CALWEFALELGKKIKVF
size: few
V: TRGV9
J: TRGJP
length: 17

DNA: TGTGCCTTGTACGGGGGCTGGATCAAGACGTTT
CDR3: CALYGGWIKTF
size: medium-sized
V: TRGV9
J: TRGJP2
length: 11

DNA: TGTGCCTTGTGGGGTGAGGAGTTGGGCAAAAAAATCAAGGTATTT
CDR3: CALWGEELGKKIKVF
size: few
V: TRGV9
J: TRGJP
length: 15

DNA: TGTGCCTTGTGGGAGTCTCCAGAGTTGGGCAAAAAAATCAAGGTATTT
CDR3: CALWESPELGKKIKVF
size: medium-sized
V: TRGV9
J: TRGJP
length: 16

DNA: TGTGCCTTGTGGGAGGATCAAGAGTTGGGCAAAAAAATCAAGGTATTT
CDR3: CALWEDQELGKKIKVF
size: medium-sized
V: TRGV9
J: TRGJP
length: 16

DNA: TGTGCCACCTGGGACGGGCCTGCTTATTATAAGAAACTCTTT
CDR3: CATWDGPAYYKKLF
size: medium-sized
V: TRGV2
J: TRGJ1/TRGJ2
length: 14

DNA: TGTGCCTTGTGGGAGCCACAAGAGTTGGGCAAAAAAATCAAGGTATTT
CDR3: CALWEPQELGKKIKVF
size: medium-sized
V: TRGV9
J: TRGJP
length: 16

DNA: TGTGCCTTGTGGGAGGTGCAATTTGGTTCGAATTATTATAAGAAACTCTTT
CDR3: CALWEVQFGSNYYKKLF
size: medium-sized
V: TRGV9
J: TRGJ1/TRGJ2
length: 17

DNA: TGCGCCTTGTGGGAGGACATCGGGAGTTTGGGCAAAAAAATCAAGGTATTT
CDR3: CALWEDIGSLGKKIKVF
size: .
V: TRGV9
J: TRGJP
length: 17

DNA: TGTGCCTTGTGGGATACGGATATTGGAGAATTGGGCAAAAAAATCAAGGTATTT
CDR3: CALWDTDIGELGKKIKVF
size: few
V: TRGV9
J: TRGJP
length: 18

DNA: TGTGCCTTGTGGGAGGTTGGAGAGTTGGGCAAAAAAATCAAGGTATTT
CDR3: CALWEVGELGKKIKVF
size: medium-sized
V: TRGV9
J: TRGJP
length: 16

DNA: TGTGCCTTGTGGGAGCGGTTTGAGTTGGGCAAAAAAATCAAGGTATTT
CDR3: CALWERFELGKKIKVF
size: medium-sized
V: TRGV9
J: TRGJP
length: 16

DNA: TGTGCCTTGTGGGCCGTGAGACAAGAGTTGGGCAAAAAAATCAAGGTATTT
CDR3: CALWAVRQELGKKIKVF
size: .
V: TRGV9
J: TRGJP
length: 17

DNA: TGTGCCTTGTGGGAGGTGGGAGAGTTGGGCAAAAAAATCAAGGTATTT
CDR3: CALWEVGELGKKIKVF
size: large
V: TRGV9
J: TRGJP
length: 16

DNA: TGTGCCACCTGGGCGGGGGGGTGGTTCAAGATATTT
CDR3: CATWAGGWFKIF
size: .
V: TRGV2
J: TRGJP1
length: 12

DNA: TGTGCCTTGTGGGACCCGAGGGAGTTGGGCAAAAAAATCAAGGTATTT
CDR3: CALWDPRELGKKIKVF
size: medium-sized
V: TRGV9
J: TRGJP
length: 16

DNA: TGTGCCTTGTGGGAGATCCCTCAAGAGTTGGGCAAAAAAATCAAGGTATTT
CDR3: CALWEIPQELGKKIKVF
size: few
V: TRGV9
J: TRGJP
length: 17

DNA: TGTGCCTTGTGGGAGTCTCCTTCTTATTATAAGAAACTCTTT
CDR3: CALWESPSYYKKLF
size: medium-sized
V: TRGV9
J: TRGJ1/TRGJ2
length: 14

DNA: TGTGCCTTGTGGGAGGACCCTCAAGAGTTGGGCAAAAAAATCAAGGTATTT
CDR3: CALWEDPQELGKKIKVF
size: medium-sized
V: TRGV9
J: TRGJP
length: 17

DNA: TGTGCCACCTGGGACAGGCTGGGATATTATAAGAAACTCTTT
CDR3: CATWDRLGYYKKLF
size: medium-sized
V: TRGV3
J: TRGJ1/TRGJ2
length: 14

DNA: TGTGCCTTGTGGGAGATTAAGCAAGAGTTGGGCAAAAAAATCAAGGTATTT
CDR3: CALWEIKQELGKKIKVF
size: medium-sized
V: TRGV9
J: TRGJP
length: 17

DNA: TGTGCCTTGTGGGAGGTGGATTATAAGAAACTCTTT
CDR3: CALWEVDYKKLF
size: medium-sized
V: TRGV9
J: TRGJ1/TRGJ2
length: 12

DNA: TGTGCCTTGTGGGAGCCATTTCAAGAGTTGGGCAAAAAAATCAAGGTATTT
CDR3: CALWEPFQELGKKIKVF
size: medium-sized
V: TRGV9
J: TRGJP
length: 17

DNA: TGTGCCTTGTGGGAGGGATCCTCGAAGTTGGGCAAAAAAATCAAGGTATTT
CDR3: CALWEGSSKLGKKIKVF
size: medium-sized
V: TRGV9
J: TRGJP
length: 17

DNA: TGTGCCTTGTGGGAGGTGCACTTCGAGTTGGGCAAAAAAATCAAGGTATTT
CDR3: CALWEVHFELGKKIKVF
size: .
V: TRGV9
J: TRGJP
length: 17

DNA: TGTGCCTTGTGGGCGCAACAAGAGTTGGGCAAAAAAATCAAGGTATTT
CDR3: CALWAQQELGKKIKVF
size: medium-sized
V: TRGV9
J: TRGJP
length: 16

DNA: TGTGCCTTGTGGGAGGTGTTAAGGGAGTTGGGCAAAAAAATCAAGGTATTT
CDR3: CALWEVLRELGKKIKVF
size: large
V: TRGV9
J: TRGJP
length: 17

DNA: TGTGCCTTGTGGGAGGGCCCCCAAGAGTTGGGCAAAAAAATCAAGGTATTT
CDR3: CALWEGPQELGKKIKVF
size: medium-sized
V: TRGV9
J: TRGJP
length: 17

DNA: TGTGCCTTGTGGGAAGGGGGGGAGTTGGGCAAAAAAATCAAGGTATTT
CDR3: CALWEGGELGKKIKVF
size: few
V: TRGV9
J: TRGJP
length: 16